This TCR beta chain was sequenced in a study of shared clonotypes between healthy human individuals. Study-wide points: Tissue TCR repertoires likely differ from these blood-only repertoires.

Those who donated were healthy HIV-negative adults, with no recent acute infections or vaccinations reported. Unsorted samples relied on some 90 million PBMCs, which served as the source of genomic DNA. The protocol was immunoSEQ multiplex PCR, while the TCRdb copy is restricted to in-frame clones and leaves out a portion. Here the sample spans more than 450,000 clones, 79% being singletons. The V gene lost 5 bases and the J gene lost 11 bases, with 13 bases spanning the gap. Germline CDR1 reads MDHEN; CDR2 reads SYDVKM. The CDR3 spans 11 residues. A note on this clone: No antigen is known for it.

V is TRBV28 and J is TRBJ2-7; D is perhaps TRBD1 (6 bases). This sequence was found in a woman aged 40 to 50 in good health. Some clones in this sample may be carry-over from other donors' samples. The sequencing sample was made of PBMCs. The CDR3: CASSDRSVEYF. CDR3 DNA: TGTGCCAGCAGTGACAGGAGTGTAGAGTACTTC.